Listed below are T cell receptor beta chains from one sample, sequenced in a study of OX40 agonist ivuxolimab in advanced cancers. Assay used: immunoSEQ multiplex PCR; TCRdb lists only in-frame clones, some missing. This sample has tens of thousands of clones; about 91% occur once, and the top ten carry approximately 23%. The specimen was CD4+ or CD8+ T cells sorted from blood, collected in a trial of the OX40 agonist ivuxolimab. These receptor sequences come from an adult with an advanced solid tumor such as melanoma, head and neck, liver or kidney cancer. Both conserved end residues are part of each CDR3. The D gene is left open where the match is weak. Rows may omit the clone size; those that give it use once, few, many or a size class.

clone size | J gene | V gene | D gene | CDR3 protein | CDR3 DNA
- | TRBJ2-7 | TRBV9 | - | CASSVGRRSSYEQYF | TGTGCCAGCAGCGTAGGTAGGAGGAGCTCCTACGAGCAGTACTTC
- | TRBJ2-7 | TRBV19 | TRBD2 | CASSTGTSGPYEQYF | TGTGCCAGTAGTACCGGGACTAGCGGACCCTACGAGCAGTACTTC
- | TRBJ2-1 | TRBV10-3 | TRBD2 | CASETSGLGGNEQFF | TGTGCCAGCGAGACTAGCGGGTTGGGTGGCAATGAGCAGTTCTTC
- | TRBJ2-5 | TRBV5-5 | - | CASSSQGRETQYF | TGTGCCAGCAGCTCACAGGGGAGGGAGACCCAGTACTTC
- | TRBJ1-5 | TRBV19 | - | CASIGRGAVGRQPQHF | TGTGCCAGTATTGGCAGGGGCGCAGTGGGCAGGCAGCCCCAGCATTTT
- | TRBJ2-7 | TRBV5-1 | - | CASSYSGTTYEQYF | TGCGCCAGCAGCTACTCCGGGACCACCTACGAGCAGTACTTC
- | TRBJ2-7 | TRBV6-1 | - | CASSKYEQYF | TGTGCCAGCAGTAAGTACGAGCAGTACTTC
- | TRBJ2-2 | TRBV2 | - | CATLPGVGPNTGELFF | TGTGCCACCCTACCCGGGGTGGGGCCGAACACCGGGGAGCTGTTTTTT
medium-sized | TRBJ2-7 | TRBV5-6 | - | CASSYRQYSYEQYF | TGTGCCAGCAGCTATAGACAGTACTCCTACGAGCAGTACTTC
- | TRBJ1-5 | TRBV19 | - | CASSIPPDNQPQHF | TGTGCCAGTAGTATTCCCCCGGATAATCAGCCCCAGCATTTT
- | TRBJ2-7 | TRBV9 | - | CASSAVDGEQYF | TGTGCCAGCAGCGCGGTGGACGGCGAGCAGTACTTC
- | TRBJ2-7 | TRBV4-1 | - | CASSQWKGRYEQYF | TGCGCCAGCAGCCAATGGAAAGGGCGCTACGAGCAGTACTTC
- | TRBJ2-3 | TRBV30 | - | CAWTDLGGASTDTQYF | TGTGCCTGGACCGATCTAGGGGGTGCTTCGACAGATACGCAGTATTTT
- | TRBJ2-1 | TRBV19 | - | CALGPWREQFF | TGTGCCCTTGGCCCCTGGCGGGAGCAGTTCTTC
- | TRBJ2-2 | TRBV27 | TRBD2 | CAIPGLAGRNTGELFF | TGTGCCATCCCGGGACTAGCGGGACGAAACACCGGGGAGCTGTTTTTT
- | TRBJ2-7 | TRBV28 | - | CASSFGDLYEQYF | TGTGCCAGCAGTTTCGGCGATCTCTACGAGCAGTACTTC
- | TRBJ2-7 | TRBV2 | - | CASSVEGQLSSYEQYF | TGTGCCAGCAGTGTAGAAGGGCAGCTTAGCTCCTACGAGCAGTACTTC
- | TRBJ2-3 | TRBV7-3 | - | CASSLTGTDTQYF | TGTGCCAGCAGCTTAACGGGCACAGATACGCAGTATTTT
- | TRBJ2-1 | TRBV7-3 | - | CASSLGVSSYNEQFF | TGTGCCAGCAGCTTAGGGGTAAGCTCCTACAATGAGCAGTTCTTC
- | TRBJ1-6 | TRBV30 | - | CAWSVGQQNSPLHF | TGTGCCTGGAGTGTAGGACAGCAAAATTCACCCCTCCACTTT
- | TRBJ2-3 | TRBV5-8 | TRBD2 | CASSLGSSGTDDTQYF | TGTGCCAGCAGCTTGGGTTCTAGCGGGACCGATGATACGCAGTATTTT
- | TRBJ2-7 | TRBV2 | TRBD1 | CASRGTVSYEQYF | TGTGCCAGCAGAGGGACAGTATCCTACGAGCAGTACTTC
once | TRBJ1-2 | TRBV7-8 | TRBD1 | CASSSRTGRDYGYTF | TGTGCCAGCAGCTCCCGGACAGGGCGGGACTATGGCTACACCTTC
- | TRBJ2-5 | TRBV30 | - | CAWTGLGKETQYF | TGTGCCTGGACGGGGCTTGGGAAAGAGACCCAGTACTTC
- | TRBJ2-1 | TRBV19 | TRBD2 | CASSAAGGIYNEQFF | TGTGCCAGTAGTGCAGCGGGAGGTATCTACAATGAGCAGTTCTTC
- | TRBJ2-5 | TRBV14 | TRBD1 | CASSQTTGGQETQYF | TGTGCCAGCAGCCAGACGACAGGGGGCCAAGAGACCCAGTACTTC
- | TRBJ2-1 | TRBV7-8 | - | CASSLPRDGSNNEQFF | TGTGCCAGCAGCTTACCTAGGGACGGGAGCAACAATGAGCAGTTCTTC
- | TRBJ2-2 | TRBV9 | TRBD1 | CASSSPIMTGSTGELFF | TGTGCCAGCAGCTCGCCGATAATGACAGGGAGCACCGGGGAGCTGTTTTTT
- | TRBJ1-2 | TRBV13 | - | CASSLEGGHGYTF | TGTGCCAGCAGCTTAGAAGGGGGTCATGGCTACACCTTC
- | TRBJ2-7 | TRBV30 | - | CAWGPVSQSYEQYF | TGTGCCTGGGGGCCGGTTAGCCAGTCCTACGAGCAGTACTTC
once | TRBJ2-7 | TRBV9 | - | CASSVAIGGTDEQYF | TGTGCCAGCAGCGTAGCGATAGGGGGGACGGACGAGCAGTACTTC
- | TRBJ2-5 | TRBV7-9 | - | CASSSTGRWETQYF | TGTGCCAGCAGCTCGACGGGGCGTTGGGAGACCCAGTACTTC
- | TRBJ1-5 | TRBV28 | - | CASSFETGLQPQHF | TGTGCCAGCAGTTTTGAGACAGGCCTACAGCCCCAGCATTTT
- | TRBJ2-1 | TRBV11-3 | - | CASSSRTIAGAYNEQFF | TGTGCCAGCAGCTCTCGGACAATAGCCGGGGCGTACAATGAGCAGTTCTTC
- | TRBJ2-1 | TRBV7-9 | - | CASKLYSYNEQFF | TGTGCCAGCAAACTATATTCCTACAATGAGCAGTTCTTC
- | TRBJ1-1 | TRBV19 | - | CASSIVGRRGRGTEAFF | TGTGCCAGTAGTATAGTCGGTAGGAGGGGAAGGGGCACTGAAGCTTTCTTT
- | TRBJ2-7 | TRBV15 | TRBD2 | CATSRTSGSFYEQYF | TGTGCCACCAGCAGGACTAGCGGGAGTTTCTACGAGCAGTACTTC
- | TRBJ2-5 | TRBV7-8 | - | CASSPARGAMETQYF | TGTGCCAGCAGCCCTGCTCGTGGGGCCATGGAGACCCAGTACTTC
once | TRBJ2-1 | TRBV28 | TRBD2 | CASRREGYNEQFF | TGTGCCAGCAGACGGGAGGGGTACAATGAGCAGTTCTTC
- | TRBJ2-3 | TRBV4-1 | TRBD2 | CASSHPLSASGGYTQYF | TGCGCCAGCAGCCACCCCCTCTCAGCATCGGGAGGGTATACGCAGTATTTT
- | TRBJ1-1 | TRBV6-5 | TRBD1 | CASSYDAGGRTEAFF | TGTGCCAGCAGTTACGATGCAGGGGGCCGGACTGAAGCTTTCTTT
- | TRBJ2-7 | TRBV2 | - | CASSDGGNYEQYF | TGTGCCAGCAGTGACGGCGGGAACTACGAGCAGTACTTC
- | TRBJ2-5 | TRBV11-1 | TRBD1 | CASSLVGTGQTQYF | TGTGCCAGCAGCTTAGTTGGGACAGGGCAGACCCAGTACTTC
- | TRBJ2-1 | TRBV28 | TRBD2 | CASSLVSGSAYNEQFF | TGTGCCAGCAGCCTAGTCAGCGGGAGCGCCTACAATGAGCAGTTCTTC
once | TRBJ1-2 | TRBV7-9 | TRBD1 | CASSTPTGGLDYTF | TGTGCCAGCAGCACCCCTACAGGGGGTCTCGACTACACCTTC